The 14 T cell receptor beta chains reported below all come from one sample, sequenced in a study of vaccination effects on CD4 cells after COVID-19. TCRdb's copy holds only in-frame clones and misses some; the assay was immunoSEQ multiplex PCR. The data hold more than 65,000 clones, with 70% to 90% observed a single time. Antigen-specific CD4+ T cells were expanded with viral peptide pools in the ViraFEST assay before sequencing. Cultured cells yielded isolated CD4+ T cells after around 10 days. The participants, recipients of two vaccine doses, got either BNT162b2 or mRNA-1273. Their target antigens are unknown. The sequencing here drew on CD4+ T cells from PBMCs cultured with HCoV-229E spike peptides, taken after COVID-19 vaccination. These receptors were taken from a human donor who received a COVID-19 vaccine.

The chain carries TRBV18 and TRBJ2-2; unclear D gene. Germline-derived CDR1 and CDR2 are KGHSH and LQKENI. The CDR3 is made up of 15 amino acids. The V end lost 6 bases, the J end lost 5 bases, and 16 bases lay between the germline ends. CDR3 amino acids: CASSPSILGTGELFF. The CDR3 coding sequence is TGTGCCAGCTCCCCATCCATCCTAGGGACCGGGGAGCTGTTTTTT.

The V gene is TRBV10-1, the J gene TRBJ2-2, with unresolved D. The V and J ends lost 2 bases and 1 base respectively, with 8 bases between them. The CDR3 spans 15 residues. From germline, CDR1 is WNHNN and CDR2 SYGVQD (reference sequence). CDR3 in amino acids: CASSEGHGNTGELFF. CDR3 bases: TGCGCCAGCAGTGAGGGTCACGGGAACACCGGGGAGCTGTTTTTT.

The V gene is TRBV6-2 or TRBV6-3, the J gene TRBJ1-2, with D maybe TRBD1 (5 bases). The V end lost 6 bases, the J end lost 6 bases, and 26 bases lay between the germline ends. Germline V lookup: CDR1 MNHEY, CDR2 SVGEGT. CDR3 length equals 17 residues. This CDR3 is CASSLGGVMGILDGYTF. The CDR3 coding sequence is TGTGCCAGCAGCCTCGGAGGGGTAATGGGTATCCTTGATGGCTACACCTTC.

This rearrangement joins TRBV5-1 to TRBJ1-2; 9 bases fit TRBD1. Germline CDR1 SGHRS, CDR2 YFSETQ. The CDR3 covers 17 residues. Unmatched junction bases numbered 11, after V lost 2 bases and J lost 3 bases. CDR3 sequence (DNA): TGCGCCAGCAGCTTTGGGGACAGGGATTTGATTGACTATGGCTACACCTTC. Protein: CASSFGDRDLIDYGYTF.

The CDR3 bases are TGTGCCAGCAGTGACGTTGGGCAGCAGAACTATGGCTACACCTTC. Its protein is CASSDVGQQNYGYTF. V gene TRBV2 combines with J gene TRBJ1-2, with D uncertain. This CDR3 has 15 residues. The germline gives CDR1 SNHLY, CDR2 FYNNEI. Trimming pared 3 bases from V and 2 bases from J, leaving 13 bases between.

This chain links TRBV6-4 with TRBJ2-3, with D perhaps matching TRBD2 (6 bases). The CDR3 loop spans 13 amino acids. Per the germline V gene, CDR1 is MRHNA and CDR2 is SNTAGT. With 1 base removed from V and 5 bases from J, the gap between germline ends came to 7 bases. CDR3 DNA: TGTGCCAGCAGTGACTTGGAGGGAGATACGCAGTATTTT. This encodes CASSDLEGDTQYF.

The CDR3: CASSQEKGPEAFF. The DNA of the CDR3 is TGCGCCAGCAGCCAAGAGAAAGGTCCTGAAGCTTTCTTT. J is TRBJ1-1 and V is TRBV4-3; D unclear. The length of the CDR3 is 13 residues. Per germline, CDR1 LGHNA and CDR2 YSLEER. Trimming took off 0 bases at V and 6 bases at J, with 8 bases between the two ends.

The rearrangement joins TRBV19 to TRBJ1-4, with D unresolved. Germline V gives CDR1 LNHDA, CDR2 SQIVND (reference sequence). The CDR3 sequence is 14 residues long. Trimming removed 3 bases at V and 4 bases at J, with 9 bases between. This CDR3 reads CASSMIRDNEKLFF. CDR3 nucleotide sequence: TGTGCCAGTAGTATGATCCGAGATAATGAAAAACTGTTTTTT.

The chain couples TRBV6-5 to TRBJ1-2, with unresolved D. The CDR3 length is 14 residues. The germline V gene encodes CDR1 MNHEY and CDR2 SVGAGI. The V end lost 0 bases, the J end lost 0 bases, and 5 bases lay between the germline ends. The CDR3 is CASSYSRTNYGYTF. The CDR3 DNA sequence: TGTGCCAGCAGTTACTCCAGGACTAACTATGGCTACACCTTC.

J is TRBJ2-2 and V is TRBV11-2; D is undetermined. Trimming cost V 4 bases and J 9 bases, with 9 bases left between them. This CDR3 comprises 12 residues. The germline V gene has CDR1 SGHAT and CDR2 FQNNGV. In nucleotides, the CDR3 is TGTGCCAGCAGCTACCCTCCAAGGGAGCTGTTTTTT. This translates into CASSYPPRELFF.

V is TRBV27 and J is TRBJ1-5, with D unclear. Trimming removed 0 bases at V and 6 bases at J, with 12 bases between. Germline values: CDR1 MNHEY, CDR2 SMNVEV (reference sequence). CDR3 length: 15 amino acids. This CDR3 is CASSLSGVEGQPQHF. The CDR3 coding sequence is TGTGCCAGCAGTTTATCGGGTGTAGAGGGTCAGCCCCAGCATTTT.

This chain connects TRBV11-3 to TRBJ2-4, with 7 nucleotides matching TRBD1. The trim removed 0 bases at V and 2 bases at J, leaving 7 bases unmatched. CDR3 length equals 17 residues. Germline CDR1 SGHNT, CDR2 YENEEA. CDR3: CASSLEGRGWSKNIQYF. In DNA form, the CDR3 reads TGTGCCAGCAGCTTAGAGGGCAGGGGGTGGTCCAAAAACATTCAGTACTTC.

The chain links TRBV9 to TRBJ2-3; no definite D call. CDR3 length equals 12 residues. Germline V gene lookup returns CDR1 SGDLS and CDR2 YYNGEE. Trimming took 4 bases from V and 4 from J, leaving 7 bases between them. This CDR3 reads CASSRSADTQYF. In nucleotides, the CDR3 is TGTGCCAGCAGCCGTTCCGCAGATACGCAGTATTTT.

The chain combines TRBV7-2 with TRBJ2-2; 8 nucleotides agree with TRBD1. The CDR3 has 16 residues. Germline CDR1 reads SGHTA; CDR2 reads FQGNSA. V was pared by 5 bases and J by 5 bases, with 10 bases of the junction left unmatched. CDR3 nucleotide sequence: TGTGCCAGCAGCCCCCCCAGGACAGGGTGGACCGGGGAGCTGTTTTTT. Translating it yields CASSPPRTGWTGELFF.